The 8 T cell receptor beta chains in this list originate from one sample, sequenced in a study of T cell responses to AZD1222 COVID-19 vaccine. Sequencing was performed with immunoSEQ multiplex PCR; in TCRdb, only in-frame clones are kept and a portion is missing. This repertoire shows over 100,000 clones, more than 75% found once; its top ten account for 20% to 25%. Material: peripheral blood, obtained on day 0 of AZD1222 vaccination. Source of these receptors: an adult in good health.

The V and J genes are TRBV5-6 and TRBJ1-2; 9 positions agree with TRBD1. The CDR3 extends over 15 amino acids. Germline trimming cut 4 bases from V and 1 base from J; bases unmatched to any gene: 5. Germline V gene data show CDR1 as SGHDT and CDR2 as YYEEEE. CDR3 nucleotide sequence: TGTGCCAGCAGCCGTCCGGGACAGGGTAACTATGGCTACACCTTC. Translating gives CASSRPGQGNYGYTF.

This clone was picked up a small number of times. This chain connects TRBV6-2 or TRBV6-3 to TRBJ2-2, with 8 nucleotides matching TRBD2. V lost 4 bases, J lost 0 bases, and 1 base stayed unmatched. Germline loops: CDR1 MNHEY, CDR2 SVGEGT. The CDR3 is 15 residues long. This CDR3 reads CASSFSGANTGELFF. CDR3 sequence (DNA): TGTGCCAGCAGTTTTAGCGGGGCGAACACCGGGGAGCTGTTTTTT.

The CDR3 DNA follows: TGTGCCAGCAGTTACTATGAGGGGAAGGATACGCAGTATTTT. Protein sequence: CASSYYEGKDTQYF. The rearrangement links TRBV6-2 or TRBV6-3 to TRBJ2-3; D could derive from TRBD1 or TRBD2 (5 bases each). The CDR3 contains 14 residues. V was shortened by 1 base and J by 6 bases, with 11 bases between the two germline ends. CDR1 MNHEY and CDR2 SVGEGT come from the germline V gene.

The CDR3 loop is CASSLGWVLGTALHEQYF. In DNA, the CDR3 is TGTGCCAGCAGCTTAGGGTGGGTTCTCGGGACAGCCCTCCACGAGCAGTACTTC. The chain carries TRBV11-2 and TRBJ2-7; 7 positions match TRBD1. Trimming took 1 base from V and 5 from J; bases not matched to a gene: 17. The CDR3 loop spans 18 amino acids. Germline CDR1 SGHAT, CDR2 FQNNGV.

The V and J genes are TRBV7-9 and TRBJ1-2; D unresolved. This CDR3 is built from 14 residues. Germline assignment: CDR1 SEHNR and CDR2 FQNEAQ (reference sequence). V lost 0 bases, J lost 5 bases, and 10 bases lay in between. Here the CDR3 DNA reads TGTGCCAGCAGCTTAGCCGTCGGCGGGTATGGCTACACCTTC. Translation gives CASSLAVGGYGYTF.

The chain carries TRBV7-9 and TRBJ1-2, with D uncertain. Germline V CDR1 and CDR2: SEHNR, FQNEAQ (reference sequence). V lost 1 base and J lost 4, with 10 bases in between. This CDR3 region has 14 residues. CDR3 coding DNA: TGTGCCAGCAGCTTAGTCGGCAGTCTCTATGGCTACACCTTC. It yields the protein CASSLVGSLYGYTF.

This clone was observed a single time. This rearrangement joins TRBV7-2 to TRBJ1-5; D gene ambiguous. Germline loops: CDR1 SGHTA, CDR2 FQGNSA. The CDR3 totals 12 residues. Trimming cost V 5 bases and J 6 bases, with 8 bases left between them. The chain's CDR3 is CASSVLRQPQHF. The CDR3 DNA reads TGTGCCAGCAGCGTTCTCCGTCAGCCCCAGCATTTT.

This rearrangement joins TRBV19 to TRBJ2-2; D ambiguous. Trimming stripped 0 bases from V and 3 bases from J, with 5 bases between. Germline V gene sequence: CDR1 LNHDA, CDR2 SQIVND (reference sequence). The CDR3 consists of 14 residues. The CDR3 is CASSIESHTGELFF. The CDR3, as DNA: TGTGCCAGTAGTATAGAGAGTCACACCGGGGAGCTGTTTTTT.